These 23 T cell receptor beta chains were all obtained from the same sample, sequenced in a study of beta chain features in type 1 diabetes. Study-level findings and limits: For Type 1 diabetes patients, all four CD4+ subsets carried TCRB CDR3s that were moderately but significantly shorter.

cDNA synthesis used the whole RNA isolate, giving expressed TCRB sequences. Profiling relied on immunoSEQ multiplex PCR, and the TCRdb table lists in-frame clones only, not all of them. The table has 150,000 to 200,000 clones, 63% seen once. These receptors have no identified antigens. Sequenced sample: naive CD4+ T cells from blood. The receptors come from a young man with type 1 diabetes.

Here the CDR3 DNA reads TGCAGCGGGGACGGGACTAGCGCCCAAGAGACCCAGTACTTC. It is translated as CSGDGTSAQETQYF. The genes are TRBV29-1 and TRBJ2-5, with TRBD2 matching over 10 bases. Germline-derived CDR1 and CDR2 are SQVTM and ANQGSEA. The CDR3 sequence is 14 residues long. With V trimmed by 7 bases and J by 1 base, 6 bases remained unmatched.

V is TRBV25-1 and J is TRBJ1-2; the D gene is possibly TRBD1 (6 bases). V was clipped by 6 bases and J by 0 bases, with 8 bases between them. The CDR3 spans 13 residues. Germline CDR1 reads MGHDK; CDR2 reads SYGVNS. As DNA, the CDR3 is TGTGCCAGCAGAGGGGGGCCTAACTATGGCTACACCTTC. Amino acid sequence: CASRGGPNYGYTF.

The chain combines TRBV5-6 with TRBJ2-3; D not resolved. CDR3 size: 14 residues. Trimming cost V 8 bases and J 2 bases, with 15 bases left between them. Germline assignment: CDR1 SGHDT and CDR2 YYEEEE. CDR3 protein: CASISRRSTDTQYF. CDR3 nucleotide sequence: TGTGCCAGTATCTCTAGGCGGTCCACAGATACGCAGTATTTT. Full variable domain (missing parts from reference TRBV5-6 and TRBJ2-3): DAGVTQSPTHLIKTRGQQVTLRCSPKSGHDTVSWYQQALGQGPQFIFQYYEEEERQRGNFPDRFSGHQFPNYSSELNVNALLLGDSALYLCASISRRSTDTQYFGPGTRLTVL.

This clone was observed a handful of times. The chain joins TRBV7-9 to TRBJ1-2; perhaps TRBD1 as D (6 bases). Trimming shortened V by 5 bases and J by 8 bases, and 18 bases separated the two germline ends. The CDR3 sequence is 14 residues long. Germline loops: CDR1 SEHNR, CDR2 FQNEAQ (reference sequence). CDR3 amino acids: CASSLRDTTVGYTF. CDR3 DNA sequence: TGTGCCAGCAGCCTACGGGACACAACTGTGGGCTACACCTTC.

The sample holds one count of this clone. The V and J genes are TRBV28 and TRBJ2-7; 8 nucleotides align to TRBD1. Germline trimming cut 1 base from V and 0 bases from J; bases unmatched to any gene: 5. Looked up from germline, CDR1 is MDHEN and CDR2 is SYDVKM. The CDR3 is 16 residues long. The CDR3 sequence: CASSLSGQVGSYEQYF. In DNA, the CDR3 is TGTGCCAGCAGTTTATCGGGACAGGTAGGCTCCTACGAGCAGTACTTC.

The rearrangement uses TRBV18 and TRBJ2-7; TRBD2 is a possible D gene (6 bases). Germline V gives CDR1 KGHSH, CDR2 LQKENI. The CDR3 has 14 residues. Trimming stripped 6 bases from V and 0 bases from J, with 12 bases between. The CDR3 reads CASSPGTASYEQYF. CDR3 bases: TGTGCCAGCTCGCCCGGGACTGCCTCCTACGAGCAGTACTTC.

The chain employs TRBV29-1 and TRBJ1-2; D possibly corresponds to TRBD1 (5 bases). V dropped 4 bases and J dropped 7 bases, with 13 bases sitting between them. The CDR3 contains 12 residues. Germline-derived CDR1 and CDR2 are SQVTM and ANQGSEA. Written as DNA, the CDR3 is TGCAGCGTTGGAATGGGGGACTCTGGCTACACCTTC. Translation gives CSVGMGDSGYTF.

This sequence joins TRBV10-3 and TRBJ2-5; TRBD2 matches at 11 bases. With V trimmed by 9 bases and J by 5 bases, 8 bases remained unmatched. The CDR3 consists of 14 residues. Germline CDR1 is ENHRY and CDR2 is SYGVKD. DNA for the CDR3: TGTGCCATGACTAGCGGGGCCCGAGGGGAGACCCAGTACTTC. Translation: CAMTSGARGETQYF.

This clone has just a few counts. This sequence joins TRBV7-2 and TRBJ2-3; no clear D. CDR1 and CDR2 (germline): SGHTA, FQGNSA. Between the trimmed V and J ends, which lost 5 bases and 2 bases, there was a span of 8 bases. There are 13 residues in the CDR3. The CDR3 spells CASSDSYTDTQYF. Here the CDR3 DNA reads TGTGCCAGCAGCGATTCTTACACAGATACGCAGTATTTT.

The V call is TRBV27, the J call TRBJ2-7; TRBD1 agrees at 10 bases. Per germline, CDR1 MNHEY and CDR2 SMNVEV (reference sequence). The length of the CDR3 is 15 residues. Losses at the gene ends were 5 bases for V and 3 bases for J; bases not matched to a gene: 7. The CDR3 nucleotides read TGTGCCAGCAGTCCCCCCGGGACAGGGGACTACGAGCAGTACTTC. Encoded protein: CASSPPGTGDYEQYF.

The chain uses TRBV30 and TRBJ2-5; D gene unclear. The ends were cut back, 4 bases at V and 2 bases at J, with 5 bases in the middle. The CDR3 covers 11 residues. The germline V gene has CDR1 GTSNPN and CDR2 SVGIG (reference sequence). CDR3 sequence (DNA): TGTGCCTGGACTATTCAAGAGACCCAGTACTTC. This sequence encodes CAWTIQETQYF.

The chain combines TRBV19 with TRBJ2-5; a possible D gene is TRBD1 (5 bases). Trimming shortened V by 5 bases and J by 6 bases, and 19 bases separated the two germline ends. This CDR3 contains 15 residues. Germline lookup yields CDR1 LNHDA and CDR2 SQIVND (reference sequence). The CDR3 DNA follows: TGTGCCAGTAGTTCTCAGGGTAGTGGTCGGAAGACCCAGTACTTC. Encoded protein: CASSSQGSGRKTQYF.

This sequence joins TRBV9 and TRBJ2-1, with a possible D match to TRBD2 (6 bases). The CDR3 is made up of 15 amino acids. Trimming took off 4 bases at V and 4 bases at J, with 15 bases between the two ends. Germline V lookup: CDR1 SGDLS, CDR2 YYNGEE. As DNA, the CDR3 is TGTGCCAGCAGCTCTTCCGCGCGGGGTTACAATGAGCAGTTCTTC. Encoded protein: CASSSSARGYNEQFF.

The sample holds a few counts of this clone. V usage is TRBV30 and J usage is TRBJ2-1; TRBD2 aligns across 7 bases. The germline V gene has CDR1 GTSNPN and CDR2 SVGIG (reference sequence). The CDR3 is 16 amino acids. Trimming cost V 4 bases and J 3 bases; bases outside gene matches: 12. The CDR3 spells CAWTSPRGGGYNEQFF. Here the CDR3 DNA reads TGTGCCTGGACCAGCCCGAGGGGCGGGGGCTACAATGAGCAGTTCTTC.

The V and J genes are TRBV6-1 and TRBJ2-1; 13 bases agree with TRBD2. Germline assignment: CDR1 MNHNS and CDR2 SASEGT. The CDR3 runs to 14 residues. The ends lost 4 bases at V and 8 bases at J; junction bases unmatched: 2. CDR3 amino acids: CASSAGLAGHEQFF. CDR3 nucleotide sequence: TGTGCCAGCAGTGCGGGACTAGCGGGGCATGAGCAGTTCTTC.

The chain joins TRBV18 to TRBJ2-3; 8 bases map to TRBD1. The length of the CDR3 is 14 residues. Germline CDR1 KGHSH, CDR2 LQKENI. V lost 3 bases to trimming and J lost 4 bases; unmatched junction nucleotides: 3. CDR3 protein: CASSPRQGPDTQYF. CDR3 sequence (DNA): TGTGCCAGCTCACCCAGACAGGGGCCAGATACGCAGTATTTT.

V gene TRBV18 combines with J gene TRBJ1-5; D is unclear. V lost 3 bases and J 6 bases, leaving 9 bases between the germline ends. This CDR3 is built from 13 residues. In germline, CDR1 is KGHSH, CDR2 LQKENI. The CDR3 DNA reads TGTGCCAGCTCACCCCCGGGCGGTCAGCCCCAGCATTTT. This codes for CASSPPGGQPQHF.

The chain combines TRBV7-2 with TRBJ2-3; D is unclear. The CDR3 loop spans 14 amino acids. Trimming stripped 4 bases from V and 3 bases from J, with 11 bases between. Germline loops: CDR1 SGHTA, CDR2 FQGNSA. In nucleotides, the CDR3 is TGTGCCAGCAGCTGGCTCGGGCAGACAGATACGCAGTATTTT. Translating it yields CASSWLGQTDTQYF.

This clone was observed once. V and J are TRBV18 and TRBJ2-5; no clear D. CDR1 and CDR2 from the germline V gene are KGHSH and LQKENI. V gave up 2 bases and J gave up 2 bases, with 9 bases separating them. This CDR3 is built from 14 residues. In DNA form, the CDR3 reads TGTGCCAGCTCACCATACAGAGATCAAGAGACCCAGTACTTC. Amino acids: CASSPYRDQETQYF.

The chain carries TRBV28 and TRBJ2-1, with 12 bases fitting TRBD2. The CDR3 is 16 residues long. V dropped 8 bases and J dropped 4; count of bases not matched to a gene: 9. Germline CDR1 and CDR2: MDHEN and SYDVKM. CDR3 nucleotide sequence: TGTGCCAGCCCCCCCACTAGCGGGGGGATTTACAATGAGCAGTTCTTC. This gives the protein CASPPTSGGIYNEQFF.

The rearrangement joins TRBV15 to TRBJ2-3; perhaps TRBD2 as D (5 bases). The germline gives CDR1 LNHNV, CDR2 YYDKDF (reference sequence). This CDR3 region has 17 residues. Trimming stripped 3 bases from V and 1 base from J, with 17 bases between. The DNA of the CDR3 is TGTGCCACCAGCAGGGACGAGGGCCCCGGGGGCACAGATACGCAGTATTTT. Translating it yields CATSRDEGPGGTDTQYF.

The chain has TRBV20-1 and TRBJ2-7; no reliable D call. This CDR3 comprises 11 residues. Trimming stripped 4 bases from V and 2 bases from J, with 6 bases between. Germline CDR1 DFQATT, CDR2 SNEGSKA (reference sequence). The CDR3 DNA reads TGCAGTGCTACAAGTGCCTACGAGCAGTACTTC. Encoded protein: CSATSAYEQYF.

This sequence joins TRBV30 and TRBJ2-7; D remains ambiguous. The CDR3 covers 12 residues. CDR1 and CDR2 (germline): GTSNPN, SVGIG (reference sequence). V was cut by 1 base and J by 1 base, with 5 bases left in between. The CDR3 spells CAWSAPSYEQYF. The DNA for the CDR3 is TGTGCCTGGAGTGCCCCGTCCTACGAGCAGTACTTC. Using reference TRBV30 and TRBJ2-7 for the parts outside the CDR3, the full variable domain is SQTIHQWPATLVQPVGSPLSLECTVEGTSNPNLYWYRQAAGRGLQLLFYSVGIGQISSEVPQNLSASRPQDRQFILSSKKLLLSDSGFYLCAWSAPSYEQYFGPGTRLTVT.